This T cell receptor beta chain was profiled in a study of post-analysis software for immune sequencing data. Findings and limits, study-wide: Diversity measured as normalized Chao1 was significantly lower in multiple sclerosis patients than in controls. In patients, about 5 TRBV segments were more frequent than in controls, with TRBV5-6, TRBV5-1 and TRBV20-1 among them.

Included in the TCR beta cDNA libraries were unique molecular identifiers. In TCRdb, the PCR reads were re-called with MiXCR into one record per CDR3 protein. Of hundreds of thousands of distinct CDR3 sequences listed, roughly 29% were seen once; the top ten hold 0.56%. Germline trimming cut 5 bases from V and 2 bases from J; bases unmatched to any gene: 9. CDR3 length: 16 amino acids. From germline, CDR1 is SGHVS and CDR2 FNYEAQ. This clonotype was seen a few times. What it binds is not known. Sequenced material: blood. This receptor was taken from a girl aged 10-17 years with multiple sclerosis. The chain recombines TRBV7-6 with TRBJ2-5; 9 nucleotides line up with TRBD2. The CDR3, as DNA: TGTGCCAGCAGCATTCTAGCGGGGATGTTTCAAGAGACCCAGTACTTC. Encoded protein: CASSILAGMFQETQYF. The full variable domain, with the rest looked up from reference TRBV7-6 and TRBJ2-5, is GAGVSQSPRYKVTKRGQDVALRCDPISGHVSLYWYRQALGQGPEFLTYFNYEAQQDKSGLPNDRFSAERPEGSISTLTIQRTEQRDSAMYRCASSILAGMFQETQYFGPGTRLLVL.